This is a list of T cell receptor beta chains from one sample in a study of T cell changes during pregnancy in multiple sclerosis. Repertoires were generated with immunoSEQ multiplex PCR, while TCRdb's copy carries only in-frame clones and drops some. The top ten clones hold 0.2% to 0.3% of a sample with 50,000 to 60,000 clones, over 90% of them seen once. Sequencing used CD4+ T cells from peripheral blood mononuclear cells, obtained in the second trimester of pregnancy. The receptors were gathered from a female donor with multiple sclerosis, enrolled in a pregnancy study. CDR3s include the opening cysteine and the closing phenylalanine or tryptophan. The order of the fields is clone size, D gene, CDR3 length, V gene, J gene, CDR3 DNA, CDR3 protein. The D gene is left open where the match is weak. The listing skips clone size in some rows; elsewhere it reads once, few, many or a size class.

size: .
D: TRBD1
length: 18
V: TRBV7-2
J: TRBJ2-7
DNA: TGTGCCAGCAGCCTCTCCGGACAGGGGCCACTGAGCTCCTACGAGCAGTACTTC
CDR3: CASSLSGQGPLSSYEQYF

size: .
D: .
length: 12
V: TRBV29-1
J: TRBJ2-1
DNA: TGCAGCGCCGAGGACACAGGGAATGAGCAGTTCTTC
CDR3: CSAEDTGNEQFF

size: .
D: TRBD1
length: 14
V: TRBV6-6
J: TRBJ1-1
DNA: TGTGCCAGCAGTTACTCCGATGGACAGGGTGAAGCTTTCTTT
CDR3: CASSYSDGQGEAFF

size: .
D: TRBD1
length: 16
V: TRBV11-2
J: TRBJ1-6
DNA: TGTGCCAGCAGCTTAACGACAGGGAGAATTGGTTCACCCCTCCACTTT
CDR3: CASSLTTGRIGSPLHF

size: .
D: .
length: 18
V: TRBV7-9
J: TRBJ2-6
DNA: TGTGCCAGCAGCTCGCTCGGGGTTATAAGCTCTGGGGCCAACGTCCTGACTTTC
CDR3: CASSSLGVISSGANVLTF

size: .
D: .
length: 14
V: TRBV7-8
J: TRBJ2-3
DNA: TGTGCCAGCAGCTTACTTAGCAGCACAGATACGCAGTATTTT
CDR3: CASSLLSSTDTQYF

size: .
D: .
length: 12
V: TRBV30
J: TRBJ1-4
DNA: TGTGCCTGGAGTGTACGGGAAGAAAAACTGTTTTTT
CDR3: CAWSVREEKLFF

size: .
D: TRBD1
length: 14
V: TRBV18
J: TRBJ1-1
DNA: TGTGCCAGCTCCCGGGGACAGGGTGACACTGAAGCTTTCTTT
CDR3: CASSRGQGDTEAFF

size: few
D: TRBD1
length: 15
V: TRBV7-9
J: TRBJ1-2
DNA: TGTGCCAGCAGATCGAACCGGGACAGGGAGTCCGGCTACACCTTC
CDR3: CASRSNRDRESGYTF

size: .
D: TRBD1
length: 17
V: TRBV7-7
J: TRBJ2-7
DNA: TGTGCTAGCAGGCTTAATCCCCCAGGGGGTTACGTTCTCGAGCAGTACTTC
CDR3: CASRLNPPGGYVLEQYF

size: few
D: TRBD1
length: 16
V: TRBV29-1
J: TRBJ1-2
DNA: TGCAGCGTTGAAAAGGGACAGGGGGCAAATAACTATGGCTACACCTTC
CDR3: CSVEKGQGANNYGYTF

size: .
D: TRBD1
length: 15
V: TRBV27
J: TRBJ2-2
DNA: TGTGCCAGCAGTCACGACAGGGAGAGAACCGGGGAGCTGTTTTTT
CDR3: CASSHDRERTGELFF

size: .
D: .
length: 14
V: TRBV30
J: TRBJ2-5
DNA: TGTGCCTGGAGTGTAGGGCAGGGCTTAGAGACCCAGTACTTC
CDR3: CAWSVGQGLETQYF

size: once
D: .
length: 18
V: TRBV15
J: TRBJ1-5
DNA: TGTGCCACCAGCAGAGAGGCCGGGGGGAGGGGCGGGGGGCGGCCCCAGCATTTT
CDR3: CATSREAGGRGGGRPQHF

size: .
D: .
length: 12
V: TRBV9
J: TRBJ1-4
DNA: TGTGCCAGCAGCGCCGACCAGGGTCCACTGTTTTTT
CDR3: CASSADQGPLFF

size: .
D: .
length: 15
V: TRBV5-5
J: TRBJ1-3
DNA: TGTGCCAGCAGCTTAGAGGGTTCGTCAGGAAACACCATATATTTT
CDR3: CASSLEGSSGNTIYF

size: .
D: .
length: 14
V: TRBV18
J: TRBJ1-2
DNA: TGTGCCAGCTCACCAGAGGGGGTCAACTATGGCTACACCTTC
CDR3: CASSPEGVNYGYTF

size: .
D: .
length: 12
V: TRBV9
J: TRBJ1-6
DNA: TGTGCCAGCAGCGGGGCCCTTTCCCCCCTCCACTTT
CDR3: CASSGALSPLHF

size: .
D: TRBD2
length: 15
V: TRBV10-3
J: TRBJ2-1
DNA: TGTGCCATCAGTCCCGCTCGGGTAGCGGGATGGGAGCAGTTCTTC
CDR3: CAISPARVAGWEQFF

size: once
D: .
length: 18
V: TRBV27
J: TRBJ1-1
DNA: TGTGCCAGCAGTTTAGTACGATTCCGCAGGGACATGAACACTGAAGCTTTCTTT
CDR3: CASSLVRFRRDMNTEAFF

size: .
D: .
length: 16
V: TRBV9
J: TRBJ1-6
DNA: TGTGCCAGCAGCGTAGGGCGGGTCGGGTATAATTCACCCCTCCACTTT
CDR3: CASSVGRVGYNSPLHF

size: .
D: TRBD2
length: 18
V: TRBV5-1
J: TRBJ2-1
DNA: TGCGCCAGCACCACCACTAGCGGGGGGGCCCTAATGTACAATGAGCAGTTCTTC
CDR3: CASTTTSGGALMYNEQFF

size: .
D: TRBD1
length: 13
V: TRBV7-6
J: TRBJ2-1
DNA: TGTGCCAGCAGCCCAAGGGACAGGGATGAGCAGTTCTTC
CDR3: CASSPRDRDEQFF

size: .
D: TRBD1
length: 15
V: TRBV5-1
J: TRBJ1-1
DNA: TGCGCCAGCAGCCCCCGACAGGGCAAGTTCACTGAAGCTTTCTTT
CDR3: CASSPRQGKFTEAFF

size: .
D: TRBD2
length: 16
V: TRBV2
J: TRBJ2-2
DNA: TGTGCCAGCAGAGGAATTAGCGGGGCCGGGGCCGGGGAGCTGTTTTTT
CDR3: CASRGISGAGAGELFF

size: .
D: TRBD1
length: 15
V: TRBV7-9
J: TRBJ1-1
DNA: TGTGCCAGCAGCTCTCCACAGGGGTGGTACACTGAAGCTTTCTTT
CDR3: CASSSPQGWYTEAFF

size: few
D: .
length: 14
V: TRBV2
J: TRBJ1-2
DNA: TGTGCCAGCAGTGGGCTTGCAGGGTCGCATGGCTACACCTTC
CDR3: CASSGLAGSHGYTF

size: once
D: .
length: 14
V: TRBV5-6
J: TRBJ2-7
DNA: TGTGCCAGCAGCTTGTTTAACATGTACTACGAGCAGTACTTC
CDR3: CASSLFNMYYEQYF

size: .
D: TRBD1
length: 14
V: TRBV6-5
J: TRBJ1-3
DNA: TGTGCCAGCAGGCAGGACAGGAGTGGAAACACCATATATTTT
CDR3: CASRQDRSGNTIYF

size: few
D: .
length: 15
V: TRBV6-1
J: TRBJ1-5
DNA: TGTGCCAGCAGTGAAGGGACAGCTGCGAATCAGCCCCAGCATTTT
CDR3: CASSEGTAANQPQHF

size: .
D: TRBD2
length: 17
V: TRBV7-9
J: TRBJ2-7
DNA: TGTGCCAGCAGCTTAGCCCGCCTAGCGGGGGCCCGGAGTGAGCAGTACTTC
CDR3: CASSLARLAGARSEQYF

size: .
D: .
length: 17
V: TRBV13
J: TRBJ1-1
DNA: TGTGCCAGCAGCCCAGGGGCCCCCCGTTTTAGAGACACTGAAGCTTTCTTT
CDR3: CASSPGAPRFRDTEAFF

size: .
D: .
length: 11
V: TRBV28
J: TRBJ2-4
DNA: TGTGCCAGCACTGACGGGGACATTCAGTACTTC
CDR3: CASTDGDIQYF

size: .
D: .
length: 18
V: TRBV5-5
J: TRBJ2-7
DNA: TGTGCCAGCAGCTTGGAGGCAAGGGCGCACACCTCGGGGGTCGAGCAGTACTTC
CDR3: CASSLEARAHTSGVEQYF

size: once
D: .
length: 19
V: TRBV7-2
J: TRBJ2-6
DNA: TGTGCCAGCAGCCTCCGGGTAGCAACTTCTTATTCTGGGGCCAACGTCCTGACTTTC
CDR3: CASSLRVATSYSGANVLTF

size: few
D: TRBD1
length: 11
V: TRBV10-3
J: TRBJ1-2
DNA: TGTGCCATCCAGGGGGGAGATGGCTACACCTTC
CDR3: CAIQGGDGYTF

size: .
D: .
length: 16
V: TRBV19
J: TRBJ2-5
DNA: TGTGCCAGTAGTATAGCTGCGGGGACAGCTCAAGAGACCCAGTACTTC
CDR3: CASSIAAGTAQETQYF

size: .
D: .
length: 13
V: TRBV6-1
J: TRBJ1-5
DNA: TGTGCCAGCAGTGAATTTGGGCCTCAGCCCCAGCATTTT
CDR3: CASSEFGPQPQHF

size: .
D: TRBD1
length: 13
V: TRBV6-5
J: TRBJ2-5
DNA: TGTGCCAGCAGTACAGGGGGCGTGGAGACCCAGTACTTC
CDR3: CASSTGGVETQYF

size: .
D: .
length: 17
V: TRBV4-1
J: TRBJ2-3
DNA: TGCGCCAGCAGCCAAGATTATCCGGGACAAGCCACAGATACGCAGTATTTT
CDR3: CASSQDYPGQATDTQYF

size: .
D: .
length: 15
V: TRBV7-9
J: TRBJ1-4
DNA: TGTGCCAGCAGGCCCACAGGGACCACTAATGAAAAACTGTTTTTT
CDR3: CASRPTGTTNEKLFF

size: .
D: .
length: 13
V: TRBV10-3
J: TRBJ2-2
DNA: TGTGCCATCAACTCACCACACACCGGGGAGCTGTTTTTT
CDR3: CAINSPHTGELFF

size: once
D: TRBD1
length: 15
V: TRBV9
J: TRBJ1-5
DNA: TGTGCCAGCAGCGCAGGGGGTAGGAGCAATCAGCCCCAGCATTTT
CDR3: CASSAGGRSNQPQHF

size: once
D: TRBD1
length: 15
V: TRBV5-6
J: TRBJ1-2
DNA: TGTGCCAGCAGCTTGATGACAGGGAGGACTTATGGCTACACCTTC
CDR3: CASSLMTGRTYGYTF

size: .
D: .
length: 15
V: TRBV4-1
J: TRBJ1-1
DNA: TGCGCCAGCAGCCAAGATGGGGCTTGGGTTACTGAAGCTTTCTTT
CDR3: CASSQDGAWVTEAFF

size: once
D: TRBD1
length: 17
V: TRBV14
J: TRBJ1-6
DNA: TGTGCCAGCAGCCAAGATCGACAGGGGCCCTATAATTCACCCCTCCACTTT
CDR3: CASSQDRQGPYNSPLHF

size: .
D: .
length: 12
V: TRBV9
J: TRBJ1-2
DNA: TGTGCCAGCAGCGTAGTAGGGGGTGGCTACACCTTC
CDR3: CASSVVGGGYTF

size: .
D: .
length: 13
V: TRBV7-6
J: TRBJ1-3
DNA: TGTGCCAGCAGCTCCAGCTCTGGAAACACCATATATTTT
CDR3: CASSSSSGNTIYF

size: .
D: .
length: 14
V: TRBV7-9
J: TRBJ2-3
DNA: TGTGCCTCCAGTCCGGGGATAAGCACAGATACGCAGTATTTT
CDR3: CASSPGISTDTQYF

size: .
D: TRBD1
length: 19
V: TRBV4-2
J: TRBJ1-3
DNA: TGTGCCAGCAGCCAACACCCCAACCGGGACAGGGTAACTGGAAACACCATATATTTT
CDR3: CASSQHPNRDRVTGNTIYF

size: .
D: TRBD1
length: 19
V: TRBV7-9
J: TRBJ2-2
DNA: TGTGCCAGCAGCTTGCCCTCGCCTGGGCAGGGGGCGCGAACCGGGGAGCTGTTTTTT
CDR3: CASSLPSPGQGARTGELFF

size: .
D: .
length: 14
V: TRBV2
J: TRBJ1-2
DNA: TGTGCCAGCACCCGAATTGCGGGGGCAGAAGGCTACACCTTC
CDR3: CASTRIAGAEGYTF

size: .
D: .
length: 12
V: TRBV6-6
J: TRBJ2-2
DNA: TGTGCCAGCACCCTTATAACCGGGGAGCTGTTTTTT
CDR3: CASTLITGELFF

size: once
D: .
length: 15
V: TRBV5-4
J: TRBJ2-2
DNA: TGTGCCAGCAGCTTCGGAACAGGGACCACCGGGGAGCTGTTTTTT
CDR3: CASSFGTGTTGELFF